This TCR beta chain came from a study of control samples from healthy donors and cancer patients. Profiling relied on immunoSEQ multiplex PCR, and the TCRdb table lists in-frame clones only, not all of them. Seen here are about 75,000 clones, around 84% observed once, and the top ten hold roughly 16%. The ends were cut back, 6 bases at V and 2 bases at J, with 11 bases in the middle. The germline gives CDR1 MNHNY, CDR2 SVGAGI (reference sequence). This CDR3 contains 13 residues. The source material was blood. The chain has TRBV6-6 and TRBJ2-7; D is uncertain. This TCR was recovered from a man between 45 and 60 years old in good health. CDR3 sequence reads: CASSVDGTYEQYF. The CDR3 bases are TGTGCCAGCAGCGTAGACGGAACCTACGAGCAGTACTTC.